These 27 T cell receptor beta chains were sequenced from one sample in a study of cytomegalovirus exposure and HLA in healthy donors. PCR used 60 Vbeta primers and 13 Jbeta primers. Produced via immunoSEQ multiplex PCR; TCRdb's table is partial and in-frame only. The sample lists 120,000 or so clones, roughly 15% occurring once. The sample comprised PBMCs. Receptor source: a female donor in good health and CMV-seropositive.

Only a few counts were recorded for this clone. The CDR3 DNA reads TGCGCCAGCAGCCAAGATCTGTCAGGCAGCTCCTACGAGCAGTACTTC. Translating it yields CASSQDLSGSSYEQYF. V gene TRBV4-3 combines with J gene TRBJ2-7; D unclear. Trimming took off 0 bases at V and 0 bases at J, with 12 bases between the two ends. CDR3 size: 16 residues. The germline CDR1 and CDR2 sequences are LGHNA and YSLEER.

Only a few counts were recorded for this clone. The junction differs from germline at one of its ends, possibly a read error. CDR3 loop: CASSTLAENTEAFF. CDR3 DNA sequence: TGTGCCAGCAGTACTTTGGCGGAAAACACTGAAGCTTTCTTT. The rearrangement links TRBV19 to TRBJ1-1; D is unresolved. Germline CDR1 and CDR2: LNHDA and SQIVND (reference sequence). CDR3 size: 14 residues.

CDR3: CASSESDRDQPQHF. CDR3 sequence (DNA): TGTGCCAGCAGTGAATCGGACAGGGATCAGCCCCAGCATTTT. This chain joins TRBV2 and TRBJ1-5, with TRBD1 matching 8 bases. Germline CDR1 reads SNHLY; CDR2 reads FYNNEI. The CDR3 totals 14 residues. The ends lost 2 bases at V and 5 bases at J; junction bases unmatched: 2.

The CDR3, as DNA: TGTGCCAGCAGCGTAGGCGGGGGGCCTTACACCGGGGAGCTGTTTTTT. It translates to CASSVGGGPYTGELFF. The chain has TRBV9 and TRBJ2-2; 8 bases line up with TRBD2. CDR1 is SGDLS, CDR2 YYNGEE, per germline. The CDR3 consists of 16 residues. V was pared by 0 bases and J by 3 bases, with 4 bases of the junction left unmatched.

The V and J genes are TRBV27 and TRBJ1-2; 8 nucleotides align to TRBD1. Germline V gives CDR1 MNHEY, CDR2 SMNVEV (reference sequence). There are 14 residues in the CDR3. V was pared by 5 bases and J by 4 bases, with 6 bases of the junction left unmatched. Here the CDR3 reads CASSPGQGTYGYTF. The CDR3 DNA sequence: TGTGCCAGCAGTCCAGGACAGGGAACCTATGGCTACACCTTC.

This clone was counted between two and nine times. The V call is TRBV4-2, the J call TRBJ2-7; D gene ambiguous. With 2 bases removed from V and 3 bases from J, the gap between germline ends came to 14 bases. The CDR3 has 15 residues. Germline assignment: CDR1 LGHNA and CDR2 YNFKEQ. The CDR3 loop reads CASSQIASEGYEQYF. DNA of the CDR3: TGTGCCAGCAGCCAAATCGCTAGTGAAGGCTACGAGCAGTACTTC.

This clone has a handful of counts. V usage is TRBV19 and J usage is TRBJ1-3; maybe TRBD1 (6 bases). V gave up 4 bases and J gave up 0 bases, with 13 bases separating them. The germline V gene has CDR1 LNHDA and CDR2 SQIVND (reference sequence). The CDR3 runs to 16 residues. The CDR3 DNA reads as TGTGCCAGTAGTACCGGGACACGTAACTCTGGAAACACCATATATTTT. Its translation is CASSTGTRNSGNTIYF. Together with reference TRBV19 and TRBJ1-3, the CDR3 gives the full variable domain: DGGITQSPKYLFRKEGQNVTLSCEQNLNHDAMYWYRQDPGQGLRLIYYSQIVNDFQKGDIAEGYSVSREKKESFPLTVTSAQKNPTAFYLCASSTGTRNSGNTIYFGEGSWLTVV.

CDR3 in DNA: TGTGCCAGCTCGGGCATCGGGGCTGAAGCTTTCTTT. Its translation: CASSGIGAEAFF. The genes are TRBV18 and TRBJ1-1; D gene uncertain. The V and J ends lost 6 bases and 6 bases respectively, with 11 bases between them. This CDR3 has 12 amino acids. CDR1 and CDR2 from the germline V gene are KGHSH and LQKENI.

This chain connects TRBV5-1 to TRBJ2-3; 8 bases map to TRBD2. V gave up 0 bases and J gave up 0 bases; unmatched junction bases: 6. CDR3 length equals 17 residues. CDR1 is SGHRS and CDR2 is YFSETQ in the germline V gene. CDR3 DNA sequence: TGCGCCAGCAGCTTGGGGGTAGCGGGACTTAGCACAGATACGCAGTATTTT. It yields the protein CASSLGVAGLSTDTQYF.

The genes are TRBV19 and TRBJ1-2, with D perhaps matching TRBD1 (5 bases). Germline V gives CDR1 LNHDA, CDR2 SQIVND (reference sequence). This CDR3 is 13 amino acids long. Between the trimmed V and J ends, which lost 6 bases and 5 bases, there was a span of 13 bases. In DNA, the CDR3 is TGTGCCAGTAGGAGAACAGGTCTTTATGGCTACACCTTC. Protein: CASRRTGLYGYTF. Together with reference TRBV19 and TRBJ1-2, the CDR3 gives the full variable domain: DGGITQSPKYLFRKEGQNVTLSCEQNLNHDAMYWYRQDPGQGLRLIYYSQIVNDFQKGDIAEGYSVSREKKESFPLTVTSAQKNPTAFYLCASRRTGLYGYTFGSGTRLTVV.

This clone was seen only a few times. V is TRBV28 and J is TRBJ1-5; 7 bases fit TRBD1. Germline-derived CDR1 and CDR2 are MDHEN and SYDVKM. Germline trimming cut 4 bases from V and 5 bases from J; bases unmatched to any gene: 8. The CDR3 contains 15 residues. In DNA form, the CDR3 reads TGTGCCAGCAGTTCCCCAGACAGGGTTTATCAGCCCCAGCATTTT. It yields the protein CASSSPDRVYQPQHF.

This clone was seen ten or more times. The chain is built from TRBV7-2 and TRBJ2-6; TRBD1 agrees at 9 bases. Trimming at V came to 5 bases and at J to 2 bases, leaving 7 bases not matched to a gene. The CDR3 runs to 17 residues. Germline assignment: CDR1 SGHTA and CDR2 FQGNSA. CDR3 protein: CASSPGQGLTGANVLTF. As DNA, the CDR3 is TGTGCCAGCAGCCCCGGACAGGGGCTCACTGGGGCCAACGTCCTGACTTTC.

V gene TRBV6-5 combines with J gene TRBJ1-2, with TRBD1 matching 9 bases. The CDR3 consists of 16 residues. V lost 0 bases and J lost 8; bases outside the gene matches: 10. CDR1 MNHEY and CDR2 SVGAGI come from the germline V gene. CDR3 sequence: CASSYSGQGRGKGYTF. The CDR3 bases are TGTGCCAGCAGTTACTCGGGACAGGGACGTGGTAAGGGCTACACCTTC.

This clone turned up a few times. The chain couples TRBV2 to TRBJ1-5; 7 nucleotides agree with TRBD1. The CDR3 loop spans 15 amino acids. CDR1 and CDR2 (germline): SNHLY, FYNNEI. Trimming cost V 7 bases and J 4 bases; bases outside gene matches: 10. The CDR3 coding sequence is TGTGCCAGCAACTACTACGGGACAGTGAATCAGCCCCAGCATTTT. Translation gives CASNYYGTVNQPQHF. Supplemented by reference TRBV2 and TRBJ1-5, the full variable domain reads EPEVTQTPSHQVTQMGQEVILRCVPISNHLYFYWYRQILGQKVEFLVSFYNNEISEKSEIFDDQFSVERPDGSNFTLKIRSTKLEDSAMYFCASNYYGTVNQPQHFGDGTRLSIL.

The chain has TRBV5-4 and TRBJ1-2; 8 positions agree with TRBD1. Germline-derived CDR1 and CDR2 are SGHNT and YYREEE (reference sequence). V lost 4 bases to trimming and J lost 3 bases; unmatched junction nucleotides: 11. The length of the CDR3 is 16 residues. The CDR3 sequence: CASSPQSDRAYYGYTF. CDR3 DNA: TGTGCCAGCAGCCCGCAATCGGACAGGGCTTACTATGGCTACACCTTC.

In its sample, this clone was seen a few times. This chain links TRBV4-2 with TRBJ1-2; D is ambiguous. Germline values: CDR1 LGHNA, CDR2 YNFKEQ. The V end was cut by 4 bases, the J end by 3 bases, with 9 bases between. CDR3 size: 13 residues. CDR3 sequence (DNA): TGTGCCAGCAGCCCTAAAGAGGACTATGGCTACACCTTC. Amino acids: CASSPKEDYGYTF.

This clone was counted only a few times. The chain has TRBV2 and TRBJ2-1; 7 bases line up with TRBD2. CDR3 length equals 14 residues. V was clipped by 11 bases and J by 3 bases; unmatched bases: 10. Germline V CDR1 and CDR2: SNHLY, FYNNEI. Here the CDR3 reads CAGNSGSVYNEQFF. The CDR3 nucleotides read TGTGCCGGGAATAGCGGGTCGGTCTACAATGAGCAGTTCTTC.

There are a few counts of this clone. The chain links TRBV6-5 to TRBJ1-2; 7 bases match TRBD1. J lost 8 bases, V lost 6 bases, and 9 bases had no gene match. The CDR3 extends over 13 amino acids. CDR1 and CDR2 from the germline V gene are MNHEY and SVGAGI. The CDR3 here is CASSQTGPDGYTF. DNA for the CDR3: TGTGCCAGCAGCCAGACAGGGCCCGACGGCTACACCTTC.

The V and J genes are TRBV28 and TRBJ1-2; 9 bases map to TRBD1. This CDR3 is built from 15 residues. The V gene's germline CDR1 is MDHEN and CDR2 SYDVKM. V shed 5 bases, J shed 4 bases, and the junction held 8 bases outside the gene matches. The CDR3: CASSAAGQGIYGYTF. CDR3 in DNA: TGTGCCAGCAGTGCTGCGGGACAGGGAATCTATGGCTACACCTTC.

This clone was recorded a few times. The J gene is TRBJ1-3, the V gene TRBV6-5; D unresolved. The V gene lost 7 bases and the J gene lost 0 bases, with 10 bases spanning the gap. The germline V gene has CDR1 MNHEY and CDR2 SVGAGI. The CDR3 runs to 14 residues. As DNA, the CDR3 is TGTGCCAGCAAAACAAGAAGCTCTGGAAACACCATATATTTT. This codes for CASKTRSSGNTIYF.

This clone was seen more than once but under ten times. CDR3 in DNA: TGTGCCAGCAAGTCGGATCATCGGGACAGGGAGGATGAGCAGTTCTTC. Translated, it gives CASKSDHRDREDEQFF. The chain links TRBV11-2 to TRBJ2-1, with 9 positions matching TRBD1. CDR1 and CDR2 (germline): SGHAT, FQNNGV. The CDR3 has 16 amino acids. With 7 bases clipped from V and 8 bases from J, the junction kept 15 bases outside the gene matches.

V gene TRBV2 combines with J gene TRBJ2-2; TRBD2 is a possible D gene (5 bases). This CDR3 comprises 15 residues. Germline V gene sequence: CDR1 SNHLY, CDR2 FYNNEI. Deletions cut 1 base from V and 2 bases from J, with 8 bases between. DNA for the CDR3: TGTGCCAGCAGTGAAGGACTAACTAACACCGGGGAGCTGTTTTTT. Translation: CASSEGLTNTGELFF.

The chain links TRBV5-4 to TRBJ2-7; TRBD2 matches at 13 bases. The CDR3 runs 16 residues. The germline V gene encodes CDR1 SGHNT and CDR2 YYREEE (reference sequence). With 3 bases clipped from V and 0 bases from J, the junction kept 3 bases outside the gene matches. The CDR3 is CASSWGLAGTSYEQYF. The CDR3 nucleotides read TGTGCCAGCAGCTGGGGACTAGCGGGAACCTCCTACGAGCAGTACTTC.

The V call is TRBV7-8, the J call TRBJ1-3; D may be TRBD1 (5 bases). CDR1 and CDR2 from the germline V gene are SGHVS and FQNEAQ. The CDR3 has 15 residues. V dropped 2 bases and J dropped 3 bases, with 11 bases sitting between them. CDR3 in amino acids: CASSLLGLIGNTIYF. The DNA of the CDR3 is TGTGCCAGCAGCTTACTGGGACTTATTGGAAACACCATATATTTT.

The CDR3 loop reads CASSGGAGGGAADTQYF. The DNA of the CDR3 is TGTGCCAGCAGTGGGGGGGCTGGCGGGGGGGCCGCAGATACGCAGTATTTT. The J gene is TRBJ2-3, the V gene TRBV28, with 9 positions matching TRBD2. The V gene end was trimmed by 5 bases and the J gene end by 4 bases; junction bases not matched to a gene: 13. CDR3 length equals 17 residues. Germline assignment: CDR1 MDHEN and CDR2 SYDVKM. Based on the CDR3 plus reference TRBV28 and TRBJ2-3, the full variable domain is DVKVTQSSRYLVKRTGEKVFLECVQDMDHENMFWYRQDPGLGLRLIYFSYDVKMKEKGDIPEGYSVSREKKERFSLILESASTNQTSMYLCASSGGAGGGAADTQYFGPGTRLTVL.

This clone was observed a few times. DNA of the CDR3: TGTGCCAGCAGCGATCAGGGGTACAATGAGCAGTTCTTC. Translating it yields CASSDQGYNEQFF. The J gene is TRBJ2-1, the V gene TRBV5-6, with D possibly being TRBD1 (6 bases). CDR1 is SGHDT and CDR2 is YYEEEE in the germline V gene. The CDR3 is 13 amino acids. V lost 4 bases and J lost 4, with 9 bases in between.

This rearrangement joins TRBV7-9 to TRBJ2-5; 9 positions match TRBD1. The CDR3 contains 14 residues. CDR1 is SEHNR, CDR2 FQNEAQ, per germline (reference sequence). V lost 1 base to trimming and J lost 5 bases; unmatched junction nucleotides: 2. The CDR3 protein is CASSLGGTGETQYF. Written as DNA, the CDR3 is TGTGCCAGCAGCTTAGGGGGGACAGGGGAGACCCAGTACTTC.